This TCR beta chain is from a study of CD8 T cells in ankylosing spondylitis. Trimming removed 3 bases from V and 5 bases from J, with 12 bases in between. There are 14 residues in the CDR3. In germline, CDR1 is SGHRS, CDR2 YFSETQ. As to this clonotype: Its antigen is still unknown.

It was by quantitative 5'-RACE with molecular barcodes that TCR beta libraries were made. One entry per CDR3 protein results from TCRdb running MiXCR on the 5' RACE reads. The sample records a few hundred thousand distinct CDR3 sequences, under 8.5% being singletons. Overall study results and limits: There was a TCR beta motif, made of several highly homologous variants, that appeared characteristic of ankylosing spondylitis blood. Clones linked to disease were reported to show significant enrichment in matched ankylosing spondylitis synovial fluid. Disease-linked clones were CD8+ and relatively rare in peripheral blood.

The sequence derives from a male donor with ankylosing spondylitis. The V and J genes are TRBV5-1 and TRBJ2-4; D is tentatively TRBD1 or TRBD2 (6 bases each). Sequencing was performed on blood, either unsorted or a sorted T cell fraction (not recorded which). The CDR3 spells CASSSTRGQNIQYF. CDR3 nucleotides: TGCGCCAGCAGCTCAACACGGGGGCAAAACATTCAGTACTTC.